The 27 T cell receptor beta chains below were found in one sample sequenced in a study of immune cell composition in non-small cell lung cancer. Normal lung was taken at the farthest possible site, at least 3 cm from tumour. The repertoire was sequenced with immunoSEQ multiplex PCR; TCRdb's copy has only in-frame clones and lacks some. The sample has about 9,000 clones, roughly 77% seen once. Sequencing was done on a sample of non-adjacent lung tissue. Receptor source: a human donor with non-small cell lung cancer.

The rearrangement links TRBV6-1 to TRBJ2-3, with D possibly matching TRBD1 (5 bases). Deletions cut 2 bases from V and 5 bases from J, with 5 bases between. The CDR3 spans 12 residues. The germline gives CDR1 MNHNS, CDR2 SASEGT. The CDR3 loop reads CASSERGDTQYF. The CDR3 DNA reads as TGTGCCAGCAGTGAAAGGGGAGATACGCAGTATTTT.

The rearrangement links TRBV19 to TRBJ2-5; D is unresolved. Trimming removed 1 base from V and 5 bases from J, with 5 bases in between. The CDR3 spans 12 residues. Germline CDR1 LNHDA, CDR2 SQIVND (reference sequence). In DNA form, the CDR3 reads TGTGCCAGTAGTATAGCCGGGGAGACCCAGTACTTC. It is translated as CASSIAGETQYF.

The V and J genes are TRBV5-6 and TRBJ1-6; 8 bases line up with TRBD1. The CDR3 totals 14 residues. The germline CDR1 and CDR2 sequences are SGHDT and YYEEEE. V shed 5 bases, J shed 8 bases, and the junction held 6 bases outside the gene matches. CDR3 protein: CASRRDRSHSPLHF. The CDR3 nucleotides are TGTGCCAGCAGGCGGGACAGGTCGCATTCACCCCTCCACTTT.

This clone was seen a few times. The gene calls are TRBV10-1 and TRBJ2-3, with TRBD2 matching over 13 bases. The CDR3 spans 15 residues. Germline V gene lookup returns CDR1 WNHNN and CDR2 SYGVQD (reference sequence). J was trimmed by 6 bases and V by 5 bases; bases with no gene match: 5. The CDR3 DNA is TGCGCCAGCAGTAGGACTAGCGGGAGTATTGATACGCAGTATTTT. Protein product: CASSRTSGSIDTQYF.

This clone appeared a few times. The chain uses TRBV5-5 and TRBJ2-7, with no clear D. V lost 4 bases and J 6 bases, leaving 17 bases between the germline ends. This CDR3 contains 14 residues. The germline V gene has CDR1 SGHKS and CDR2 YYEKEE (reference sequence). DNA for the CDR3: TGTGCCAGCAGCCCGCTGGGATCCAGTCCCGAGCAGTACTTC. This translates into CASSPLGSSPEQYF.

The rearrangement links TRBV6-6 to TRBJ1-5; no clear D gene. Deletions cut 5 bases from V and 5 bases from J, with 7 bases between. The CDR3 runs to 12 residues. CDR1 MNHNY and CDR2 SVGAGI come from the germline V gene (reference sequence). This CDR3 is CASSAQDQPQHF. The DNA of the CDR3 is TGTGCCAGCAGTGCCCAGGATCAGCCCCAGCATTTT.

This sequence joins TRBV19 and TRBJ2-1, with D unresolved. The CDR3 is 10 residues long. Germline V gives CDR1 LNHDA, CDR2 SQIVND (reference sequence). The ends were cut back, 10 bases at V and 4 bases at J, with 5 bases in the middle. The CDR3: CATQYNEQFF. In DNA form, the CDR3 reads TGTGCCACCCAGTACAATGAGCAGTTCTTC.

The chain employs TRBV18 and TRBJ1-5; no firm D call. Per the germline V gene, CDR1 is KGHSH and CDR2 is LQKENI. V was pared by 3 bases and J by 9 bases, with 12 bases between. The CDR3 has 13 residues. CDR3 protein: CASSPSQETPQHF. Written as DNA, the CDR3 is TGTGCCAGCTCACCGTCGCAGGAGACGCCCCAGCATTTT.

This clone is medium-sized within its sample. The chain recombines TRBV7-9 with TRBJ1-2; the match to TRBD1 covers 7 bases. Germline V gene data show CDR1 as SEHNR and CDR2 as FQNEAQ (reference sequence). J gave up 8 bases and V 5 bases, and 11 bases lay outside the gene matches. The CDR3 loop spans 14 amino acids. CDR3 protein: CASSPPRDSRGYTF. The CDR3, as DNA: TGTGCCAGCAGCCCCCCCCGGGACAGCAGGGGCTACACCTTC.

The rearrangement uses TRBV5-1 and TRBJ2-6; D gene uncertain. Trimming removed 4 bases at V and 6 bases at J, with 11 bases between. This CDR3 region has 14 residues. The germline V gene encodes CDR1 SGHRS and CDR2 YFSETQ. The CDR3 bases are TGCGCCAGCAGCCCCGGGTCTAAGGCCAACGTCCTGACTTTC. Translation: CASSPGSKANVLTF.

The rearrangement uses TRBV7-3 and TRBJ2-7, with 8 bases aligning to TRBD1. Trimming removed 8 bases from V and 2 bases from J; junction bases left unmatched: 14. Germline V gives CDR1 SGHTA, CDR2 FQGTGA. The CDR3 has 16 residues. The CDR3 spells CASPIPTGELTYEQYF. The DNA for the CDR3 is TGTGCCAGCCCCATACCGACAGGGGAACTTACCTACGAGCAGTACTTC.

V gene TRBV27 combines with J gene TRBJ1-1, with 9 positions matching TRBD1. CDR1 is MNHEY and CDR2 is SMNVEV in the germline V gene (reference sequence). This CDR3 has 14 amino acids. Trimming removed 5 bases from V and 3 bases from J; junction bases left unmatched: 4. CDR3 loop: CASSNDRGDTEAFF. CDR3 sequence (DNA): TGTGCCAGCAGTAACGACAGGGGGGACACTGAAGCTTTCTTT.

The chain joins TRBV29-1 to TRBJ1-1; D is ambiguous. The CDR3 is 13 amino acids. From germline, CDR1 is SQVTM and CDR2 ANQGSEA. The V and J ends lost 5 bases and 0 bases respectively, with 10 bases between them. Written as DNA, the CDR3 is TGCAGCGTTTCTAGCGGGTTGAACACTGAAGCTTTCTTT. Amino acid sequence: CSVSSGLNTEAFF.

This clone was seen only a few times. The chain carries TRBV5-1 and TRBJ2-1; D possibly corresponds to TRBD2 (7 bases). Germline CDR1 SGHRS, CDR2 YFSETQ. With 1 base removed from V and 3 bases from J, the gap between germline ends came to 14 bases. The CDR3 covers 16 residues. CDR3 region: CASSLIGGRNYNEQFF. DNA of the CDR3: TGCGCCAGCAGCTTGATCGGGGGGCGGAACTACAATGAGCAGTTCTTC.

J is TRBJ1-5 and V is TRBV7-9; no clear D gene. Germline assignment: CDR1 SEHNR and CDR2 FQNEAQ (reference sequence). The ends were cut back, 7 bases at V and 5 bases at J, with 9 bases in the middle. This CDR3 is built from 12 residues. The CDR3 spells CASKGEDQPQHF. The CDR3 nucleotides are TGTGCCAGCAAGGGTGAGGATCAGCCCCAGCATTTT.

Only a few counts were recorded for this clone. CDR3 in DNA: TGTGCCAGCAGCTGGGCCCTCACAGGGAGATTTGGCTACACCTTC. This translates into CASSWALTGRFGYTF. This chain uses TRBV7-9 with TRBJ1-2, with D maybe TRBD1 (6 bases). The CDR3 is 15 residues long. Germline V lookup: CDR1 SEHNR, CDR2 FQNEAQ (reference sequence). V dropped 4 bases and J dropped 7 bases, with 19 bases sitting between them.

The chain links TRBV19 to TRBJ2-3; tentative D call: TRBD2 (6 bases). Germline assignment: CDR1 LNHDA and CDR2 SQIVND (reference sequence). The CDR3 has 16 residues. The germline V and J ends were trimmed by 3 bases and 0 bases, with 13 bases remaining between them. This chain's CDR3 is CASSMRGGMSTDTQYF. CDR3 nucleotide sequence: TGTGCCAGTAGTATGCGGGGCGGGATGAGCACAGATACGCAGTATTTT.

This clone was observed a few times. The rearrangement joins TRBV2 to TRBJ1-3, with D tentatively TRBD1 (6 bases). Trimming removed 2 bases from V and 6 bases from J, with 11 bases in between. This CDR3 has 14 residues. Germline CDR1 SNHLY, CDR2 FYNNEI. The CDR3 coding sequence is TGTGCCAGCAGTGAACGGGGGCGGCAAAACACCATATATTTT. The encoded protein is CASSERGRQNTIYF.

V gene TRBV6-5 combines with J gene TRBJ2-7, with a tentative D call TRBD2 (6 bases). The germline V and J ends were trimmed by 8 bases and 4 bases, with 18 bases remaining between them. This CDR3 comprises 14 residues. CDR1 and CDR2 (germline): MNHEY, SVGAGI. The CDR3 DNA sequence: TGTGCCAGCCGAAACCCAGGGACTGATTACGAGCAGTACTTC. It is translated as CASRNPGTDYEQYF.

This clone was seen only a few times. V is TRBV20-1 and J is TRBJ1-1, with D unclear. The CDR3 spans 11 residues. CDR1 is DFQATT, CDR2 SNEGSKA, per germline (reference sequence). V dropped 4 bases and J dropped 1 base, with 4 bases sitting between them. In DNA, the CDR3 is TGCAGTGCTAAGGAGAACACTGAAGCTTTCTTT. Translating gives CSAKENTEAFF.

This chain connects TRBV5-1 to TRBJ2-1; 11 bases line up with TRBD2. This CDR3 has 12 residues. Germline CDR1 and CDR2: SGHRS and YFSETQ. The ends lost 5 bases at V and 15 bases at J; junction bases unmatched: 7. CDR3 protein: CASRLAGVNLFF. The CDR3 nucleotides are TGCGCCAGCAGACTAGCGGGGGTCAACCTGTTCTTC.

By proportion, this clone is large. The chain has TRBV2 and TRBJ1-6; D gene unclear. Germline CDR1 reads SNHLY; CDR2 reads FYNNEI. The V end lost 3 bases, the J end lost 8 bases, and 11 bases lay between the germline ends. The CDR3 sequence is 14 residues long. The DNA for the CDR3 is TGTGCCAGCAGTGAGGGCGGATCCTATTCACCCCTCCACTTT. Translated, it gives CASSEGGSYSPLHF.

In this sample, this clone turned up a few times. The V call is TRBV30, the J call TRBJ2-1, with a weak D call TRBD1 (6 bases). CDR1 is GTSNPN and CDR2 is SVGIG in the germline V gene (reference sequence). There are 14 residues in the CDR3. V lost 5 bases to trimming and J lost 4 bases, with 15 bases between them. CDR3 in amino acids: CAWEFGGPYNEQFF. CDR3 nucleotides: TGTGCCTGGGAGTTTGGGGGCCCTTACAATGAGCAGTTCTTC.

The chain combines TRBV21-1 with TRBJ1-1; TRBD1 is the table's D call, not checked against the DNA. TRBV21-1 is a listed pseudogene. CDR3 length: 13 amino acids. CDR3 sequence reads: CASSPRHPSPAFF. CDR3 bases: TGTGCCAGCAGCCCCAGGCACCCCAGCCCAGCTTTCTTT.

J is TRBJ1-6 and V is TRBV5-4; TRBD1 agrees at 8 bases. CDR1 is SGHNT, CDR2 YYREEE, per germline (reference sequence). The CDR3 loop spans 15 amino acids. The J segment lost 4 bases and the V segment lost 4 bases, leaving 4 bases of the junction unmatched. This chain's CDR3 is CASSLDRGYNSPLHF. The CDR3 DNA is TGTGCCAGCAGCCTCGACAGGGGTTATAATTCACCCCTCCACTTT.

This clone was counted a few times. The V call is TRBV5-8, the J call TRBJ2-1; possible D gene TRBD1, 6 bases. In germline, CDR1 is SGHTS, CDR2 YDEGEE. V shed 5 bases and J shed 10 bases, with 13 bases lying between them. This CDR3 has 12 amino acids. The CDR3 DNA reads TGTGCCAGCAGGACCAGGGGTCACGAGCAGTTCTTC. Encoded protein: CASRTRGHEQFF.

V is TRBV27 and J is TRBJ1-1; no firm D call. The CDR3 loop spans 14 amino acids. The V and J ends lost 7 bases and 1 base respectively, with 13 bases between them. Germline V gives CDR1 MNHEY, CDR2 SMNVEV (reference sequence). DNA for the CDR3: TGTGCCAGCAAGTTTATATCAGGGAACACTGAAGCTTTCTTT. This translates into CASKFISGNTEAFF.